The 24 T cell receptor beta chains presented below share a single source sample, sequenced in a study of naive and memory T cell subsets. An equimolar mix of two oligonucleotides served as the beta constant-region primer for TRBC1 and TRBC2. Ligated cDNA was amplified by four rounds of PCR with nested alpha and beta constant-region primers and SP2. TCRdb called the UMI-ligation and nested PCR reads again in MiXCR, with one record for every CDR3 protein. The table shows more than 100,000 distinct CDR3 sequences, with just over 35% occurring only once. The sample comprised central memory CD4+ T cells from blood. The receptors derive from a human donor in good health.

The V gene is TRBV14, the J gene TRBJ2-5; maybe TRBD2 (5 bases). Germline CDR1 SGHDN, CDR2 FVKESK. The CDR3 covers 13 residues. V was trimmed by 6 bases and J by 1 base, leaving 9 bases between them. The CDR3 nucleotides read TGTGCCAGCAGGCAGACTATCCAAGAGACCCAGTACTTC. Amino acids: CASRQTIQETQYF.

The V gene is TRBV28, the J gene TRBJ2-3; weak D call: TRBD1 (6 bases). This CDR3 spans 13 amino acids. V was clipped by 8 bases and J by 3 bases, with 12 bases between them. Germline-derived CDR1 and CDR2 are MDHEN and SYDVKM. The CDR3 nucleotides are TGTGCCAGCCTTCGGGACAAGACAGATACGCAGTATTTT. Translating gives CASLRDKTDTQYF.

This chain links TRBV5-1 with TRBJ2-2, with unresolved D. V dropped 5 bases and J dropped 3 bases, with 14 bases sitting between them. This CDR3 has 15 amino acids. Germline CDR1 and CDR2: SGHRS and YFSETQ. CDR3 DNA sequence: TGCGCCAGCAGATTTGGGGATCGAGACACCGGGGAGCTGTTTTTT. The encoded protein is CASRFGDRDTGELFF.

This sequence joins TRBV2 and TRBJ2-1; 10 nucleotides align to TRBD2. CDR3 size: 14 residues. Germline assignment: CDR1 SNHLY and CDR2 FYNNEI. V dropped 10 bases and J dropped 8; count of bases not matched to a gene: 11. The CDR3 region has the DNA TGTGCCATTAAACCACTAGCGGGATTATATGAGCAGTTCTTC. It codes for CAIKPLAGLYEQFF.

This clonotype has more than one count but fewer than ten. This chain links TRBV3-1 with TRBJ2-1, with D uncertain. With 1 base removed from V and 6 bases from J, the gap between germline ends came to 13 bases. Germline V lookup: CDR1 LGHDT, CDR2 YNNKEL (reference sequence). CDR3 length: 15 amino acids. In DNA, the CDR3 is TGTGCCAGCAGCCAAGGGGCCGGTCGGGCCAATGAGCAGTTCTTC. Amino acid sequence: CASSQGAGRANEQFF.

This clonotype was counted between two and nine times. J is TRBJ2-5 and V is TRBV11-2; 7 positions match TRBD1. J lost 9 bases, V lost 4 bases, and 11 bases had no gene match. Germline loops: CDR1 SGHAT, CDR2 FQNNGV. CDR3 length: 14 amino acids. CDR3 protein: CASSSLGRTGAQYF. The CDR3 DNA reads TGTGCCAGCAGCTCGTTGGGGAGAACAGGGGCCCAGTACTTC. Full variable domain (remainder filled in from reference TRBV11-2 and TRBJ2-5): EAGVAQSPRYKIIEKRQSVAFWCNPISGHATLYWYQQILGQGPKLLIQFQNNGVVDDSQLPKDRFSAERLKGVDSTLKIQPAKLEDSAVYLCASSSLGRTGAQYFGPGTRLLVL.

This sequence joins TRBV3-1 and TRBJ2-3; D gene ambiguous. V gave up 1 base and J gave up 0 bases, with 11 bases separating them. Germline CDR1 LGHDT, CDR2 YNNKEL (reference sequence). The CDR3 consists of 16 residues. CDR3 sequence reads: CASSQVAGSSTDTQYF. As DNA, the CDR3 is TGTGCCAGCAGCCAAGTAGCTGGATCTAGCACAGATACGCAGTATTTT.

This clonotype turned up a few times. The chain links TRBV11-3 to TRBJ2-3, with D unresolved. V was clipped by 1 base and J by 0 bases, with 8 bases between them. CDR1 SGHNT and CDR2 YENEEA come from the germline V gene. This CDR3 spans 15 amino acids. CDR3 loop: CASSLGSQSTDTQYF. The CDR3 nucleotides read TGTGCCAGCAGCTTAGGATCGCAGAGCACAGATACGCAGTATTTT.

This clonotype was recorded a few times. This sequence joins TRBV30 and TRBJ1-2; weak D call: TRBD1 (5 bases). V was cut by 4 bases and J by 4 bases, with 19 bases left in between. The CDR3 runs to 15 residues. Germline CDR1 GTSNPN, CDR2 SVGIG (reference sequence). This CDR3 reads CAWNNQEGRGYGYTF. For the CDR3, the DNA is TGTGCCTGGAACAACCAAGAGGGTAGGGGCTATGGCTACACCTTC.

This chain links TRBV24-1 with TRBJ2-5; D is unclear. In germline, CDR1 is KGHDR, CDR2 SFDVKD. This CDR3 is 14 amino acids long. Deletions cut 3 bases from V and 11 bases from J, with 18 bases between. The CDR3 here is CATSDGARAASQYF. CDR3 nucleotide sequence: TGTGCCACCAGTGATGGTGCAAGGGCGGCTAGTCAGTACTTC.

The chain is built from TRBV11-2 and TRBJ2-1; the D gene is possibly TRBD2 (5 bases). V was trimmed by 3 bases and J by 6 bases, leaving 9 bases between them. Looked up from germline, CDR1 is SGHAT and CDR2 is FQNNGV. The CDR3 extends over 13 amino acids. CDR3 in amino acids: CASSFLLVNEQFF. DNA for the CDR3: TGTGCCAGCAGCTTTCTACTAGTCAATGAGCAGTTCTTC.

The gene calls are TRBV7-2 and TRBJ2-1; D is possibly TRBD2 (5 bases). V lost 2 bases and J 2 bases, leaving 16 bases between the germline ends. The CDR3 has 17 amino acids. The germline V gene encodes CDR1 SGHTA and CDR2 FQGNSA. The CDR3, as DNA: TGTGCCAGCAGCTTAAGCCGAGCGCTAGCAGCCTACAATGAGCAGTTCTTC. Amino acids: CASSLSRALAAYNEQFF.

This clonotype was seen ten or more times. This rearrangement joins TRBV20-1 to TRBJ2-1; TRBD2 agrees at 10 bases. Germline CDR1 and CDR2: DFQATT and SNEGSKA (reference sequence). V shed 3 bases and J 6 bases; nucleotides not matched to a gene: 5. This CDR3 has 14 amino acids. The CDR3 DNA follows: TGCAGTGCTAGCCGAGCGGGAGGGGTCAATGAGCAGTTCTTC. It codes for CSASRAGGVNEQFF.

This clonotype has more than one count but fewer than ten. The gene calls are TRBV7-2 and TRBJ2-7; 9 bases fit TRBD2. The J segment lost 3 bases and the V segment lost 6 bases, leaving 9 bases of the junction unmatched. This CDR3 has 15 residues. CDR1 is SGHTA, CDR2 FQGNSA, per germline. The CDR3 DNA sequence: TGTGCCAGCAGTCCTACGGGACTAGCAGGCTACGAGCAGTACTTC. Translation gives CASSPTGLAGYEQYF. Together with reference TRBV7-2 and TRBJ2-7, the CDR3 gives the full variable domain: GAGVSQSPSNKVTEKGKDVELRCDPISGHTALYWYRQSLGQGLEFLIYFQGNSAPDKSGLPSDRFSAERTGGSVSTLTIQRTQQEDSAVYLCASSPTGLAGYEQYFGPGTRLTVT.

This clonotype has just a few counts. The chain employs TRBV7-2 and TRBJ2-2; a weak D match, TRBD2 (6 bases). Germline V CDR1 and CDR2: SGHTA, FQGNSA. The CDR3 runs to 14 residues. Trimming cost V 3 bases and J 6 bases, with 11 bases left between them. For the CDR3, the DNA is TGTGCCAGCAGCTTGGGGAGGTTCGCCGGGGAGCTGTTTTTT. It yields the protein CASSLGRFAGELFF.

The chain links TRBV20-1 to TRBJ2-3, with 9 bases identical to TRBD2. V trimming: 6 bases; J trimming: 2 bases; junction bases outside the gene matches: 9. CDR1 is DFQATT and CDR2 is SNEGSKA in the germline V gene (reference sequence). The CDR3 runs 15 residues. CDR3 bases: TGCAGTGCACACCTTCTAGCGGGGATCACAGATACGCAGTATTTT. Protein sequence: CSAHLLAGITDTQYF.

This chain links TRBV6-2 or TRBV6-3 with TRBJ2-7, with 7 bases that match TRBD1. CDR3 length: 14 residues. V shed 5 bases and J 0 bases; nucleotides not matched to a gene: 4. Germline CDR1 reads MNHEY; CDR2 reads SVGEGT. This CDR3 is CASSHTGVSYEQYF. The CDR3 bases are TGTGCCAGCAGTCATACAGGGGTCTCCTACGAGCAGTACTTC.

The V call is TRBV27, the J call TRBJ1-1; D is unresolved. Trimming took off 5 bases at V and 4 bases at J, with 20 bases between the two ends. Germline V gene lookup returns CDR1 MNHEY and CDR2 SMNVEV (reference sequence). This CDR3 contains 16 residues. The CDR3 DNA is TGTGCCAGCAGTCCCAATCTCTGGGAGTTGGGCACTGAAGCTTTCTTT. This codes for CASSPNLWELGTEAFF.

The chain uses TRBV28 and TRBJ2-3; D gene unclear. The V end lost 4 bases, the J end lost 2 bases, and 10 bases lay between the germline ends. The CDR3 covers 14 residues. The germline CDR1 and CDR2 sequences are MDHEN and SYDVKM. DNA for the CDR3: TGTGCCAGCAGTTCGCCTTTACACACAGATACGCAGTATTTT. Translating it yields CASSSPLHTDTQYF.

The chain has TRBV19 and TRBJ2-7, with D maybe TRBD1 (6 bases). The CDR3 is 13 residues long. V lost 5 bases to trimming and J lost 2 bases, with 10 bases between them. The germline CDR1 and CDR2 sequences are LNHDA and SQIVND (reference sequence). The CDR3 DNA is TGTGCCAGTAGTGACCGGACAGCCTACGAGCAGTACTTC. It specifies CASSDRTAYEQYF.

The chain combines TRBV28 with TRBJ1-5; possible D gene TRBD1, 6 bases. Trimming removed 5 bases from V and 6 bases from J, with 14 bases in between. Germline V gene data show CDR1 as MDHEN and CDR2 as SYDVKM. CDR3 length equals 14 residues. CDR3: CASSPAGGGQPQHF. In nucleotides, the CDR3 is TGTGCCAGCAGTCCCGCGGGGGGCGGTCAGCCCCAGCATTTT.

V gene TRBV6-2 or TRBV6-3 combines with J gene TRBJ2-4, with D perhaps TRBD2 (6 bases). V was trimmed by 3 bases and J by 6 bases, leaving 15 bases between them. CDR3 size: 15 residues. Germline V gives CDR1 MNHEY, CDR2 SVGEGT. The CDR3 DNA sequence: TGTGCCAGCAGTTATATGAGGGACGGGAGAAACATTCAGTACTTC. It encodes CASSYMRDGRNIQYF.

There are a few counts of this clonotype. The chain has TRBV11-2 and TRBJ2-6; D is possibly TRBD1 or TRBD2 (6 bases each). There are 18 residues in the CDR3. Trimming shortened V by 1 base and J by 2 bases, and 15 bases separated the two germline ends. Germline V gene data show CDR1 as SGHAT and CDR2 as FQNNGV. The DNA of the CDR3 is TGTGCCAGCAGCTTAGGACCCGGAGGGGGGCCTGGGGCCAACGTCCTGACTTTC. As protein: CASSLGPGGGPGANVLTF.

This chain links TRBV29-1 with TRBJ2-5, with D perhaps TRBD2 (5 bases). V was pared by 5 bases and J by 2 bases, with 15 bases between. This CDR3 comprises 14 residues. The germline V gene has CDR1 SQVTM and CDR2 ANQGSEA. For the CDR3, the DNA is TGCAGCGTTCCCTTGCGGGTTAGTCAAGAGACCCAGTACTTC. Translating it yields CSVPLRVSQETQYF.